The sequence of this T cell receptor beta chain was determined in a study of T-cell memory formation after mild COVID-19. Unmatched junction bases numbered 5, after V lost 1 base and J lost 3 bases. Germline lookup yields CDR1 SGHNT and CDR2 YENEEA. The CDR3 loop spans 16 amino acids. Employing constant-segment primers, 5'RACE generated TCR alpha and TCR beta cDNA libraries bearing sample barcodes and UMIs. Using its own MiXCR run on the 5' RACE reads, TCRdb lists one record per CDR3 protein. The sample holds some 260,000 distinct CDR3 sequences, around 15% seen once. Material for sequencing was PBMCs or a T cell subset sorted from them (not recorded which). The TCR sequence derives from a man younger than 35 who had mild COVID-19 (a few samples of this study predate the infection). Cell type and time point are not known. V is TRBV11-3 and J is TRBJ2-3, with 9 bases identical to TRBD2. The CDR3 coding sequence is TGTGCCAGCAGCTTAGGTGGCGGGAGGGAGACAGATACGCAGTATTTT. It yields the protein CASSLGGGRETDTQYF.